This entry lists 24 T cell receptor beta chains sequenced from one sample in a study of blood T cell repertoires in COVID-19. Measured with immunoSEQ multiplex PCR; TCRdb has only the in-frame clones, and not every one. The sample carries about 220,000 clones, about 79% recorded once. The sample comprised PBMCs or T cells enriched from blood (not recorded which). Receptor source: a woman aged 35 to 49 with acute COVID-19.

This clone was seen only a few times. The chain links TRBV18 to TRBJ2-2; perhaps TRBD1 as D (5 bases). CDR1 is KGHSH, CDR2 LQKENI, per germline. Trimming took off 1 base at V and 0 bases at J, with 9 bases between the two ends. The CDR3 is made up of 16 amino acids. The CDR3 nucleotides read TGTGCCAGCTCACCACTTGCAGGGACGAACACCGGGGAGCTGTTTTTT. Its protein is CASSPLAGTNTGELFF.

The J gene is TRBJ1-2, the V gene TRBV2, with D maybe TRBD1 (5 bases). This CDR3 is built from 15 residues. Trimming took 8 bases from V and 0 from J, leaving 16 bases between them. From germline, CDR1 is SNHLY and CDR2 FYNNEI. This CDR3 reads CASGRVPTSNYGYTF. DNA for the CDR3: TGTGCCAGCGGCAGGGTACCTACATCTAACTATGGCTACACCTTC. Supplemented by reference TRBV2 and TRBJ1-2, the full variable domain reads EPEVTQTPSHQVTQMGQEVILRCVPISNHLYFYWYRQILGQKVEFLVSFYNNEISEKSEIFDDQFSVERPDGSNFTLKIRSTKLEDSAMYFCASGRVPTSNYGYTFGSGTRLTVV.

V usage is TRBV6-2 or TRBV6-3 and J usage is TRBJ2-7; 8 bases map to TRBD2. The CDR3 length is 14 residues. CDR1 is MNHEY and CDR2 is SVGEGT in the germline V gene. Germline trimming cut 6 bases from V and 0 bases from J; bases unmatched to any gene: 4. CDR3 amino acids: CASSPGTSSYEQYF. CDR3 in DNA: TGTGCCAGCAGCCCCGGGACTAGCTCCTACGAGCAGTACTTC.

J is TRBJ2-7 and V is TRBV4-1, with 9 bases aligning to TRBD2. After removal of 1 base from V and 9 bases from J, the junction contained 10 bases not matched to a gene. The CDR3 is made up of 15 amino acids. Germline V gene lookup returns CDR1 MGHRA and CDR2 YSYEKL. The CDR3 region has the DNA TGCGCCAGCAGCCAAGTATTGCCGGGACTAGCTGTGCAGTACTTC. This sequence encodes CASSQVLPGLAVQYF.

The chain combines TRBV28 with TRBJ1-2, with a tentative D call TRBD1 (5 bases). Germline loops: CDR1 MDHEN, CDR2 SYDVKM. The CDR3 loop spans 12 amino acids. Trimming took off 10 bases at V and 5 bases at J, with 14 bases between the two ends. CDR3 amino acids: CATRIGEYGYTF. The DNA of the CDR3 is TGTGCCACCAGAATAGGGGAATATGGCTACACCTTC.

This chain connects TRBV5-1 to TRBJ1-1, with 7 positions matching TRBD1. The CDR3 is 14 amino acids. Germline V gene sequence: CDR1 SGHRS, CDR2 YFSETQ. J gave up 2 bases and V 4 bases, and 5 bases lay outside the gene matches. CDR3 protein: CASSPTGINTEAFF. CDR3 sequence (DNA): TGCGCCAGCAGCCCGACAGGGATCAACACTGAAGCTTTCTTT.

The V call is TRBV11-2, the J call TRBJ1-1; D remains unclear. CDR1 SGHAT and CDR2 FQNNGV come from the germline V gene. This CDR3 contains 12 residues. The germline V and J ends were trimmed by 8 bases and 0 bases, with 7 bases remaining between them. CDR3 residues: CASGAMNTEAFF. The CDR3 bases are TGTGCCAGCGGAGCTATGAACACTGAAGCTTTCTTT.

This chain connects TRBV7-8 to TRBJ1-4; D remains ambiguous. This CDR3 comprises 14 residues. CDR1 is SGHVS and CDR2 is FQNEAQ in the germline V gene. Trimming shortened V by 4 bases and J by 8 bases, and 14 bases separated the two germline ends. CDR3 coding DNA: TGTGCCAGCAGCTCCCACGGAGTTGGCGAAAAACTGTTTTTT. This encodes CASSSHGVGEKLFF.

The rearrangement links TRBV5-6 to TRBJ2-1; D is unresolved. The CDR3 spans 17 residues. V was cut by 0 bases and J by 2 bases, with 15 bases left in between. Germline CDR1 SGHDT, CDR2 YYEEEE. The CDR3: CASSLGLRSRTYNEQFF. The CDR3 DNA reads as TGTGCCAGCAGCTTGGGTTTGCGGTCCCGAACCTACAATGAGCAGTTCTTC.

This clone was found a few times. The chain has TRBV6-6 and TRBJ1-2; 11 nucleotides align to TRBD1. CDR1 is MNHNY and CDR2 is SVGAGI in the germline V gene (reference sequence). V gave up 7 bases and J gave up 2 bases; unmatched junction bases: 3. CDR3 length: 14 residues. CDR3 amino acids: CASIGQGANYGYTF. The CDR3 bases are TGTGCCAGCATCGGACAGGGGGCCAACTATGGCTACACCTTC.

The rearrangement uses TRBV28 and TRBJ2-2, with 14 bases matching TRBD2. The V gene's germline CDR1 is MDHEN and CDR2 SYDVKM. The junction had 7 bases not matched to a gene; V was cut back by 7 bases and J by 3 bases. This CDR3 comprises 17 residues. CDR3 sequence: CASTSLGLAGDTGELFF. The CDR3 coding sequence is TGTGCCAGCACATCCTTGGGACTAGCGGGGGACACCGGGGAGCTGTTTTTT.

This clone has only one observation. The gene calls are TRBV10-3 and TRBJ2-3; D is possibly TRBD2 (5 bases). In germline, CDR1 is ENHRY, CDR2 SYGVKD. Trimming removed 0 bases from V and 6 bases from J, with 10 bases in between. This CDR3 region has 14 residues. CDR3 coding DNA: TGTGCCATCAGTGAGTCTGGGCGGGCGGATACGCAGTATTTT. This encodes CAISESGRADTQYF.

The rearrangement joins TRBV30 to TRBJ1-2; weak D call: TRBD1 (5 bases). The CDR3 has 16 residues. CDR1 GTSNPN and CDR2 SVGIG come from the germline V gene (reference sequence). V gave up 0 bases and J gave up 8 bases, with 22 bases separating them. The CDR3 reads CAWSVWRPDGARGYTF. The DNA for the CDR3 is TGTGCCTGGAGTGTATGGCGCCCCGATGGGGCCAGGGGCTACACCTTC.

In this sample, this clone turned up a few times. V and J are TRBV12-3 or TRBV12-4 and TRBJ1-1; no definite D call. The CDR3 runs to 13 residues. V lost 2 bases, J lost 0 bases, and 4 bases lay in between. In nucleotides, the CDR3 is TGTGCCAGCAGTTTACTTCTGAACACTGAAGCTTTCTTT. Encoded protein: CASSLLLNTEAFF.

The chain recombines TRBV18 with TRBJ1-2; a possible D gene is TRBD1 (6 bases). CDR1 is KGHSH and CDR2 is LQKENI in the germline V gene. Between the trimmed V and J ends, which lost 3 bases and 5 bases, there was a span of 16 bases. This CDR3 comprises 15 residues. CDR3 in DNA: TGTGCCAGCTCACCTCGTGGGGGGGCGCCTTATGGCTACACCTTC. Amino acid sequence: CASSPRGGAPYGYTF.

The chain has TRBV10-1 and TRBJ2-3, with D possibly matching TRBD2 (5 bases). The CDR3 covers 12 residues. Germline V gene data show CDR1 as WNHNN and CDR2 as SYGVQD (reference sequence). Between the trimmed V and J ends, which lost 1 base and 10 bases, there was a span of 9 bases. In DNA, the CDR3 is TGCGCCAGCAGTGAGTTTGGGAGTCCGCAGTATTTT. Translation: CASSEFGSPQYF.

The DNA for the CDR3 is TGTGCCAGCAGTTACGATGGACAGGGATGGTATGGCTACACCTTC. Protein: CASSYDGQGWYGYTF. V gene TRBV6-5 combines with J gene TRBJ1-2; 8 positions agree with TRBD1. The V gene end was trimmed by 2 bases and the J gene end by 5 bases; junction bases not matched to a gene: 7. The germline V gene has CDR1 MNHEY and CDR2 SVGAGI. This CDR3 has 15 residues.

About this clone itself: The identical CDR3 is also encoded by other nucleotide sequences in the sample. This chain connects TRBV30 to TRBJ2-7, with 7 bases lining up with TRBD1. This CDR3 comprises 12 residues. Germline V gene lookup returns CDR1 GTSNPN and CDR2 SVGIG (reference sequence). Trimming removed 2 bases from V and 4 bases from J; junction bases left unmatched: 2. In nucleotides, the CDR3 is TGTGCCTGGAGTTCCAGGGGGTACGAGCAGTACTTC. It translates to CAWSSRGYEQYF.

This chain uses TRBV5-1 with TRBJ1-2; D is possibly TRBD1 (6 bases). The CDR3 length is 16 residues. Germline assignment: CDR1 SGHRS and CDR2 YFSETQ. V lost 4 bases, J lost 5 bases, and 21 bases lay in between. CDR3 coding DNA: TGCGCCAGCAGCCAGACTTCCGGGACACCACCTTATGGCTACACCTTC. Its protein product is CASSQTSGTPPYGYTF.

CDR3 DNA: TGTGCCAGCGGGACAGGGGGAACCTACGAGCAGTACTTC. Residues: CASGTGGTYEQYF. This chain joins TRBV19 and TRBJ2-7; 11 positions agree with TRBD1. This CDR3 region has 13 residues. The junction had 3 bases not matched to a gene; V was cut back by 9 bases and J by 2 bases. Germline V gives CDR1 LNHDA, CDR2 SQIVND (reference sequence).

This clone appeared a single time. The chain's CDR3 is CASTFSPTGFTDTQYF. The DNA of the CDR3 is TGTGCCAGCACCTTTTCCCCAACAGGGTTCACAGATACGCAGTATTTT. V usage is TRBV5-5 and J usage is TRBJ2-3, with D possibly being TRBD1 (6 bases). Germline V gene data show CDR1 as SGHKS and CDR2 as YYEKEE (reference sequence). This CDR3 spans 16 amino acids. Between the trimmed V and J ends, which lost 6 bases and 2 bases, there was a span of 19 bases. The whole variable domain, remainder taken from reference TRBV5-5 and TRBJ2-3, is DAGVTQSPTHLIKTRGQQVTLRCSPISGHKSVSWYQQVLGQGPQFIFQYYEKEERGRGNFPDRFSARQFPNYSSELNVNALLLGDSALYLCASTFSPTGFTDTQYFGPGTRLTVL.

The rearrangement links TRBV4-1 to TRBJ2-5; no clear D. V lost 0 bases and J lost 1, with 12 bases in between. Germline V lookup: CDR1 MGHRA, CDR2 YSYEKL. The CDR3 extends over 16 amino acids. CDR3 coding DNA: TGCGCCAGCAGCCAAGATCCTCTCTCGGTCCAAGAGACCCAGTACTTC. It is translated as CASSQDPLSVQETQYF.

This sequence joins TRBV6-2 or TRBV6-3 and TRBJ1-5; D is perhaps TRBD1 (6 bases). V was cut by 6 bases and J by 6 bases, with 15 bases left in between. The germline gives CDR1 MNHEY, CDR2 SVGEGT. The CDR3 length is 14 residues. This CDR3 is CASSPVGRGQPQHF. CDR3 bases: TGTGCCAGCAGCCCGGTGGGCAGGGGTCAGCCCCAGCATTTT.

The chain employs TRBV3-1 (or the pseudogene TRBV3-2) and TRBJ2-2, with 8 nucleotides matching TRBD2. The CDR3 contains 14 residues. Germline V gives CDR1 LGHDT, CDR2 YNNKEL (reference sequence). The ends lost 2 bases at V and 6 bases at J; junction bases unmatched: 2. The CDR3, as DNA: TGTGCCAGCAGCCAAACCGGGAGGGCCGGGGAGCTGTTTTTT. Translated: CASSQTGRAGELFF.